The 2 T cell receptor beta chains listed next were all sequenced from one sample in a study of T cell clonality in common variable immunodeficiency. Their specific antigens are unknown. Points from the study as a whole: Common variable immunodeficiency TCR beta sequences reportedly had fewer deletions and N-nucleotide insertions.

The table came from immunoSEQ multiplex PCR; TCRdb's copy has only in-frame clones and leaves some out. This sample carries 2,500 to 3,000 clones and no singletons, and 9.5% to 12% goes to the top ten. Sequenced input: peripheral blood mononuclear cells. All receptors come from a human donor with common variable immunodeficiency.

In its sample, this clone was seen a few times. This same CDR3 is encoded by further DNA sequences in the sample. The CDR3 is CASSEGTSGPYEQYF. The DNA read from the CDR3 is TGTGCCAGCAGTGAAGGAACTAGCGGACCCTACGAG. V usage is TRBV6-1 and J usage is TRBJ2-7; 8 nucleotides align to TRBD2. The CDR3 end lies 3 residues beyond the end of the read and is filled in from the germline J gene. Trimming removed 1 base from V and 2 bases from J; junction bases left unmatched: 4. The CDR3 runs to 15 residues. Per the germline V gene, CDR1 is MNHNS and CDR2 is SASEGT.

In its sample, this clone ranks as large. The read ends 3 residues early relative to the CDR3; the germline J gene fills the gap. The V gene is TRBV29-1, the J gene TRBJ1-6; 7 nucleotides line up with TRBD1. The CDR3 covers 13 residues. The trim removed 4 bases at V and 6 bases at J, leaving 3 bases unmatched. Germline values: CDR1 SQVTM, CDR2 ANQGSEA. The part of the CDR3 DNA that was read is TGCAGCGTTGCGACAGGGCTTAATTCACCC. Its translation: CSVATGLNSP. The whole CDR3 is CSVATGLNSPLHF.